What follows describes a single T cell receptor (beta chain). Looked up from germline, CDR1 is MDHEN and CDR2 is SYDVKM. The CDR3 has 15 residues. The V end lost 6 bases, the J end lost 0 bases, and 14 bases lay between the germline ends. These data belong to a study of blood T cell repertoires in COVID-19. Looking at the study overall: Material from acute and convalescent COVID-19 was sourced from the United States, Italy and Spain. PBMCs, B-cell-depleted T cells, or T cells provided the cDNA or gDNA that made up the material.

In the study's own analysis: Quantification of nucleated cells was approximated via reference gene primer amplification. Using immunoSEQ multiplex PCR, the repertoire was profiled, and TCRdb retains in-frame clones only, with some absent. The D gene and trimming were derived from the DNA, and the V and J assignments and clone size from that table. The repertoire holds 200,000 to 250,000 clones, with 65% to 90% as singletons. This sequence was found in a woman in her 50s with acute or convalescent COVID-19. Source material: peripheral blood. This chain joins TRBV28 and TRBJ1-1; maybe TRBD1 (6 bases). Here the CDR3 reads CASRVDRLMNTEAFF. DNA of the CDR3: TGTGCCAGCAGAGTAGACAGGCTCATGAACACTGAAGCTTTCTTT.